The rows below give T cell receptor beta chains drawn from one sample of a study of glioma-infiltrating T cells. MiXCR, applied by TCRdb to the multiplex PCR reads, yields one record per CDR3 protein. The profile shows roughly 10,000 distinct CDR3 sequences, 45% to 65% of them singletons. Sequencing was performed on glioma tissue, nonneoplastic brain tissue, or PBMCs (not recorded which). Receptors originate from a human donor with low-grade glioma or glioblastoma, undergoing nonglioma brain surgery, or in good health (not recorded which). Each CDR3 is given without its conserved first and last residue. The size field is filled for only some rows; it gives once, few, many or a size class.

V: TRBV19; J: TRBJ2-2; size: many; CDR3: ASSSWRNPNTGELF
V: TRBV5-4; J: TRBJ1-2; size: medium-sized; CDR3: ASSSGQGAYYGYT
V: TRBV27; J: TRBJ2-1; size: medium-sized; CDR3: ASSAPSGRAAQEQF
V: TRBV7-9; J: TRBJ2-3; size: .; CDR3: AGGPGQFITDTQY
V: TRBV10-1; J: TRBJ2-2; size: .; CDR3: ATPVLSNTGELF
V: TRBV4-1; J: TRBJ1-5; size: .; CDR3: ASSVTDLTDQPQH
V: TRBV6-2/TRBV6-3; J: TRBJ2-2; size: .; CDR3: ASSSLAGDTGELF
V: TRBV20-1; J: TRBJ2-7; size: .; CDR3: SARLGTRGRGQY
V: TRBV7-8; J: TRBJ1-6; size: .; CDR3: ASRLVKSPLH
V: TRBV6-2/TRBV6-3; J: TRBJ1-1; size: medium-sized; CDR3: ASSYWQSSPTEAF
V: TRBV10-3; J: TRBJ2-7; size: once; CDR3: AISEFGLDIYGQY
V: TRBV20-1; J: TRBJ1-2; size: .; CDR3: SARSGMGDITHYGYT
V: TRBV19; J: TRBJ2-7; size: many; CDR3: ASQDLTGPTYEQY
V: TRBV28; J: TRBJ1-5; size: .; CDR3: AITEVTNQPQH
V: TRBV28; J: TRBJ2-7; size: medium-sized; CDR3: ASRMGRDYEQY
V: TRBV30; J: TRBJ2-1; size: many; CDR3: AWSVPGLAGADNEQF
V: TRBV12-3/TRBV12-4; J: TRBJ1-2; size: .; CDR3: ASTEVRSQPIYGYT
V: TRBV3-1; J: TRBJ2-5; size: many; CDR3: ASQMGQETQY
V: TRBV20-1; J: TRBJ1-1; size: few; CDR3: SARVGGVNTKAF
V: TRBV20-1; J: TRBJ1-1; size: .; CDR3: SARGYSETEAF
V: TRBV10-3; J: TRBJ2-7; size: many; CDR3: AISVSSGRDYEQY
V: TRBV14; J: TRBJ1-1; size: .; CDR3: ASSQTRKGEAF
V: TRBV15; J: TRBJ2-2; size: medium-sized; CDR3: ATSRPTGELF
V: TRBV28; J: TRBJ1-2; size: .; CDR3: ASSLGDREDT
V: TRBV6-2/TRBV6-3; J: TRBJ1-1; size: .; CDR3: ASRLEGPKAF
V: TRBV20-1; J: TRBJ2-7; size: .; CDR3: SARNEDSGRADQY
V: TRBV20-1; J: TRBJ1-1; size: medium-sized; CDR3: SARDRTDDTEAF
V: TRBV20-1; J: TRBJ2-1; size: .; CDR3: SANSIVLERWNEQF
V: TRBV28; J: TRBJ2-1; size: .; CDR3: ASSVAGGINEQF
V: TRBV10-3; J: TRBJ2-7; size: many; CDR3: AISESMGGYEQY
V: TRBV7-2; J: TRBJ1-1; size: once; CDR3: ASRYEGRWDSEAF
V: TRBV28; J: TRBJ1-4; size: .; CDR3: ASSKGTGPGLGEKLF
V: TRBV20-1; J: TRBJ2-1; size: medium-sized; CDR3: SARDRRRPGDEQF
V: TRBV29-1; J: TRBJ2-1; size: many; CDR3: SVAELEQF
V: TRBV3-1; J: TRBJ2-1; size: .; CDR3: ASSRAGKASNEQF
V: TRBV4-1; J: TRBJ2-3; size: once; CDR3: ASSQEVSKRADTQY
V: TRBV29-1; J: TRBJ2-1; size: .; CDR3: GAYSGMGDEQF
V: TRBV10-2; J: TRBJ1-2; size: .; CDR3: AISDPLGRNVYT
V: TRBV28; J: TRBJ2-5; size: .; CDR3: ASRTDLRTGDWETQY
V: TRBV28; J: TRBJ1-5; size: medium-sized; CDR3: ASSSGQGRSNQPQH
V: TRBV6-1; J: TRBJ2-1; size: medium-sized; CDR3: ASSLREVAGDEQF
V: TRBV28; J: TRBJ2-7; size: .; CDR3: ASSSWGPTAEQY
V: TRBV2; J: TRBJ1-3; size: .; CDR3: ARRGTLGITIY
V: TRBV28; J: TRBJ2-3; size: .; CDR3: ASSLWGGQDTQY
V: TRBV20-1; J: TRBJ2-1; size: .; CDR3: SSRQGAAYNEQF
V: TRBV3-1; J: TRBJ2-1; size: many; CDR3: ASSQVGLTHEQF
V: TRBV29-1; J: TRBJ2-1; size: .; CDR3: SVWTGPYNEQF